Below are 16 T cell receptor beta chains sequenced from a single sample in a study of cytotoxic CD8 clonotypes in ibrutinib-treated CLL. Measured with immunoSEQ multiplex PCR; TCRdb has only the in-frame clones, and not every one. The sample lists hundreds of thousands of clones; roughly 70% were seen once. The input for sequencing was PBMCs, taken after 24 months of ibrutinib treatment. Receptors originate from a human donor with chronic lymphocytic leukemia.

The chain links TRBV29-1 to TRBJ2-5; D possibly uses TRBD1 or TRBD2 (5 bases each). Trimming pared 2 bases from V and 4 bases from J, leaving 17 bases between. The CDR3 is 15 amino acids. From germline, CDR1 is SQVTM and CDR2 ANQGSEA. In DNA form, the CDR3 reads TGCAGCGTTGAATATACGAGGGGCCCTAGAGAGACCCAGTACTTC. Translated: CSVEYTRGPRETQYF.

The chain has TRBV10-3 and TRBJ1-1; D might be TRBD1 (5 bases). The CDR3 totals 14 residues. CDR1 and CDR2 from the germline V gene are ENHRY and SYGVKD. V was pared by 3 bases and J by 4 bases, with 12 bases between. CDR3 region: CAISDFAQGTEAFF. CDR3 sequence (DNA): TGTGCCATCAGTGACTTCGCGCAGGGCACTGAAGCTTTCTTT.

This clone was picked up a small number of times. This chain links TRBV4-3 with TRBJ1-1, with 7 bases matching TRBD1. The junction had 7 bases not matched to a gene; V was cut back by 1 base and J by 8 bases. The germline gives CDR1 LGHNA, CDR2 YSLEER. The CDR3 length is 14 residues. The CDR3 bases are TGCGCCAGCAGCCAAGTAGTAGTGGACAGGGAAGCTTTCTTT. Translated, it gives CASSQVVVDREAFF.

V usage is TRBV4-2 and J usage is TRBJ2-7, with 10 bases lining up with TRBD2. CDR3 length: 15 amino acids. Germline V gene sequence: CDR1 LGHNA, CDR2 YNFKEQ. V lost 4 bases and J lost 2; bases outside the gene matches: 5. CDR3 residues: CASSRESGRAYEQYF. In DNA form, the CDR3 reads TGTGCCAGCAGCCGAGAAAGCGGGAGGGCCTACGAGCAGTACTTC.

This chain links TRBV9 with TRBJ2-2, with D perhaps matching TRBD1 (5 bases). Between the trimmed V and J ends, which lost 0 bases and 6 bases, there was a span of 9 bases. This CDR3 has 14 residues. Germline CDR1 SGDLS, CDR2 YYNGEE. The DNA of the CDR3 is TGTGCCAGCAGCGTAGCAGGGTCGGCCGGGGAGCTGTTTTTT. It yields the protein CASSVAGSAGELFF. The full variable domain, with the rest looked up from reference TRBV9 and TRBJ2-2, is DSGVTQTPKHLITATGQRVTLRCSPRSGDLSVYWYQQSLDQGLQFLIQYYNGEERAKGNILERFSAQQFPDLHSELNLSSLELGDSALYFCASSVAGSAGELFFGEGSRLTVL.

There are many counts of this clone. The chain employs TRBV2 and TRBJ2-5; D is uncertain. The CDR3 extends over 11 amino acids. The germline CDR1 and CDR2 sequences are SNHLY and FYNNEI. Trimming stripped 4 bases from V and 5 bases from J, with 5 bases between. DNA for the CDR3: TGTGCCAGCAGTGTGGAGGAGACCCAGTACTTC. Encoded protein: CASSVEETQYF.

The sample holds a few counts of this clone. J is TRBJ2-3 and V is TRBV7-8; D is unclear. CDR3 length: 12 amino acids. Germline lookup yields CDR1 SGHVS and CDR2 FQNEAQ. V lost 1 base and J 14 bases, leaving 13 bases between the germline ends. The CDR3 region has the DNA TGTGCCAGCAGCTTAGGGACCGAAATTCGGTATTTT. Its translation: CASSLGTEIRYF.

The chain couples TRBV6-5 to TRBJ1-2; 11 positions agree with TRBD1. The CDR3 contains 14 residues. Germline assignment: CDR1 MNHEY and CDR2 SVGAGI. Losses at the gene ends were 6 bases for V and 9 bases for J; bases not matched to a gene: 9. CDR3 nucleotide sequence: TGTGCCAGCAGGCAGGGACAGGGGGTTATTCGCTACACCTTC. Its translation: CASRQGQGVIRYTF.

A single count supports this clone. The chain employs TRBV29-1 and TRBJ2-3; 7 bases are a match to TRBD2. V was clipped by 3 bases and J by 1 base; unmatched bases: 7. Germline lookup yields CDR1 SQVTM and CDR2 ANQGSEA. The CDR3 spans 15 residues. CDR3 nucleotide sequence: TGCAGCGTTGAGTGGGGGGGACCTGGCACAGATACGCAGTATTTT. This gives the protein CSVEWGGPGTDTQYF.

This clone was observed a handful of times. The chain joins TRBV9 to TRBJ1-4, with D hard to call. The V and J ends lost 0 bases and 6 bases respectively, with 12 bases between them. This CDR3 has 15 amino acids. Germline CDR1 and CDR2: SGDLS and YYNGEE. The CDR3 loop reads CASSVGMGLDEKLFF. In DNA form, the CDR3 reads TGTGCCAGCAGCGTAGGGATGGGATTGGATGAAAAACTGTTTTTT.

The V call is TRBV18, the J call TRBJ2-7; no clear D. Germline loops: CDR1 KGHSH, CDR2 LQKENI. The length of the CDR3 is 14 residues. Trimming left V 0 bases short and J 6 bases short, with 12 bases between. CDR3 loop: CASSPPIDMAEQYF. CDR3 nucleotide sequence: TGTGCCAGCTCACCACCCATTGATATGGCCGAGCAGTACTTC.

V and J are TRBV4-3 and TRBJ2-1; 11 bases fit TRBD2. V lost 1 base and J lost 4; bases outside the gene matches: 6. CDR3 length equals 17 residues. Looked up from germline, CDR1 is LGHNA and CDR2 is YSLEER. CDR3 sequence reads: CASSQGLAGGAYNEQFF. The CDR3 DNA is TGCGCCAGCAGCCAAGGTCTAGCGGGAGGTGCTTACAATGAGCAGTTCTTC.

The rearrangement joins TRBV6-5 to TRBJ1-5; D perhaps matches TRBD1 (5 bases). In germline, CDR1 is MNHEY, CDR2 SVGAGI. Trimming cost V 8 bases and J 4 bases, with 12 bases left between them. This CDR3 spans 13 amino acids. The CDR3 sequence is CASSGRRNQPQHF. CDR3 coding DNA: TGTGCCAGCTCGGGGCGGCGGAATCAGCCCCAGCATTTT.

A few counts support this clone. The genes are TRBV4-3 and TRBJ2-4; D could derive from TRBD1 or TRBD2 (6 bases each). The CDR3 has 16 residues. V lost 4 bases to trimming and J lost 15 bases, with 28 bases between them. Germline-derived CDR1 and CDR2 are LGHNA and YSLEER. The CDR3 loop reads CASSPPRVVAGEVRYF. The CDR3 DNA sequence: TGCGCCAGCAGCCCCCCAAGGGTGGTCGCAGGGGAGGTCCGGTACTTC.

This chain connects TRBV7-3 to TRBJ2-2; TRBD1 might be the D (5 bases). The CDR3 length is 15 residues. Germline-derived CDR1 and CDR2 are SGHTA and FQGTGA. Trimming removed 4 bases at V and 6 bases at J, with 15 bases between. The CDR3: CASSSAPQVSGELFF. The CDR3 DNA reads TGTGCCAGCAGCTCGGCCCCACAGGTATCCGGGGAGCTGTTTTTT.

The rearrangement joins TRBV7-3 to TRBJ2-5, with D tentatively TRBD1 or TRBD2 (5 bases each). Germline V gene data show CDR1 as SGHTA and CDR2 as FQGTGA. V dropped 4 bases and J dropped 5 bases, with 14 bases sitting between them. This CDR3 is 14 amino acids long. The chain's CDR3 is CASSYGTTRETQYF. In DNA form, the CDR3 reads TGTGCCAGCAGCTACGGGACCACAAGGGAGACCCAGTACTTC.